This T cell receptor beta chain was captured by sequencing in a study of blood T cell repertoires in COVID-19. Original analysis: Amplification with reference gene primers provided the estimates of nucleated cell counts. Assay used: immunoSEQ multiplex PCR; TCRdb lists only in-frame clones, some missing. V and J calls and clone size come straight from that table; D and trimming were deduced from the DNA. The sample consists of about 120,000 clones, roughly four fifths of them appearing once. The source material was peripheral blood. The sequence came from a human donor in a cohort sampled during active COVID-19.

The DNA of the CDR3 is TGTGCCAGCAGGAGTAGAGATACGCAGTATTTT. Encoded protein: CASRSRDTQYF. The rearrangement links TRBV3-1 (or the pseudogene TRBV3-2) to TRBJ2-3; no firm D call. Germline V gene data show CDR1 as LGHDT and CDR2 as YNNKEL (reference sequence). The CDR3 has 11 amino acids. Trimming removed 6 bases from V and 5 bases from J, with 6 bases in between.